The entry below gives a single TCR beta chain sequence along with its context. In the authors' methods: Researchers report that nucleated cell counts were estimated from reference gene primer amplification. TCRdb keeps only in-frame clones here, not all; method: immunoSEQ multiplex PCR. That table supplies the V and J calls and clone size; D and trimming were determined from the DNA. The sample has around 97,000 clones, around four fifths seen once. This entry comes from a study of blood T cell repertoires in COVID-19. About the research overall: PBMCs, B-cell-depleted T cells, or T cells provided the cDNA or gDNA that made up the material.

Sequencing used peripheral blood. This receptor was obtained from a human donor in a cohort sampled during active COVID-19.

CDR3 in DNA: TGTGCCAGATCCTCCGGGACTAGAAACACCGGGGAGCTGTTTTTT. Its protein product is CARSSGTRNTGELFF. V and J are TRBV2 and TRBJ2-2; TRBD2 aligns across 8 bases. The CDR3 contains 15 residues. Trimming took 9 bases from V and 2 from J; bases not matched to a gene: 8. Germline V gives CDR1 SNHLY, CDR2 FYNNEI.